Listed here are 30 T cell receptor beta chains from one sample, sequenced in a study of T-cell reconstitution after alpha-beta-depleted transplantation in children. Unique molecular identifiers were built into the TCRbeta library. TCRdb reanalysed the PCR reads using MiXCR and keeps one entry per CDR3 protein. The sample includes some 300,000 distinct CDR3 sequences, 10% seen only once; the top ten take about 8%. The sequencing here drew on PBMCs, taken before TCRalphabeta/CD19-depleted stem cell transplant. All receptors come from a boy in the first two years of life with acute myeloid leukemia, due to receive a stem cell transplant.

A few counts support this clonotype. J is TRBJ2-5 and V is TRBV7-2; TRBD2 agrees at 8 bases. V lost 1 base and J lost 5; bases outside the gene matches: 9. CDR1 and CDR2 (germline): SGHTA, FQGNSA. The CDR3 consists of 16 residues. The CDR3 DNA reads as TGTGCCAGCAGCTTAGACCCTAGCGGGCTCTGGGAGACCCAGTACTTC. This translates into CASSLDPSGLWETQYF.

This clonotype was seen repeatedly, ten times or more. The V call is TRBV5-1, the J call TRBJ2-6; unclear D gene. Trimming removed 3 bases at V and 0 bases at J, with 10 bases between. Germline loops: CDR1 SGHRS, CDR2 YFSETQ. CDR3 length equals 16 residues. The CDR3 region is CASSSPSSSGANVLTF. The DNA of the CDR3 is TGCGCCAGCAGCTCCCCCTCTTCCTCTGGGGCCAACGTCCTGACTTTC.

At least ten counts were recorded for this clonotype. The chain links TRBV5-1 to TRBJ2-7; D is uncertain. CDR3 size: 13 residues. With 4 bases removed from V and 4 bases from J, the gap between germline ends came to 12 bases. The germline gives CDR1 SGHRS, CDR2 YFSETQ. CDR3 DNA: TGCGCCAGCAGCGGATCCCCCTCGTACGAGCAGTACTTC. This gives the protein CASSGSPSYEQYF.

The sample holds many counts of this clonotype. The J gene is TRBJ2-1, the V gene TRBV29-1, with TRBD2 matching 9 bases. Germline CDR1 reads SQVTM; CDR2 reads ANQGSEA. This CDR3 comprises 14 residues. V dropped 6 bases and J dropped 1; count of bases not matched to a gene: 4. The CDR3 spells CSVVSGRSYNEQFF. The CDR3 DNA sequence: TGCAGCGTCGTTAGCGGGAGATCCTACAATGAGCAGTTCTTC.

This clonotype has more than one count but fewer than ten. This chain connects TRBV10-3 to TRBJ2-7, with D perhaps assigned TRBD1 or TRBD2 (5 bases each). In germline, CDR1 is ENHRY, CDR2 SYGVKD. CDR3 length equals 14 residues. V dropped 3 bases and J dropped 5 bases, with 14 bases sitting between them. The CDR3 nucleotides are TGTGCCATCAGTGACTCGGGACCCATGGACGAGCAGTACTTC. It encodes CAISDSGPMDEQYF.

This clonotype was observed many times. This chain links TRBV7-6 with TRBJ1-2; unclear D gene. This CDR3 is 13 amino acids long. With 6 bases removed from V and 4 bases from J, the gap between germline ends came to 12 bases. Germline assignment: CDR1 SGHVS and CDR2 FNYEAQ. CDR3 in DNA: TGTGCCAGCAGTAGAGACGGCTTCTATGGCTACACCTTC. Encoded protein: CASSRDGFYGYTF.

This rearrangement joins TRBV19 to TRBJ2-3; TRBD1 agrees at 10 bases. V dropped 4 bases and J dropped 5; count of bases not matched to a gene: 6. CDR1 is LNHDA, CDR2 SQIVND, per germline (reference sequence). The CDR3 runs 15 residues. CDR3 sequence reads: CASSTRDRGGDTQYF. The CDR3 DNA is TGTGCCAGTAGTACAAGGGACAGGGGAGGAGATACGCAGTATTTT.

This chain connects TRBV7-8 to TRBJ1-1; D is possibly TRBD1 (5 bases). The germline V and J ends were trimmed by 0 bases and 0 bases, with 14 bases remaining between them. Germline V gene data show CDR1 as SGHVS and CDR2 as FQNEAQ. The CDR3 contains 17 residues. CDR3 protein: CASSLARVARVNTEAFF. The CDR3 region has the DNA TGTGCCAGCAGCTTAGCGCGGGTTGCCAGGGTGAACACTGAAGCTTTCTTT.

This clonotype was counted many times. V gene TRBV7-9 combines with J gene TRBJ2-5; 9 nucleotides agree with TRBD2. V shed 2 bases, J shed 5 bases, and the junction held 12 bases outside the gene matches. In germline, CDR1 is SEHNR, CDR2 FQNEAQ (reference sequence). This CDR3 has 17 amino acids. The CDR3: CASSLTYSAGGPETQYF. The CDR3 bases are TGTGCCAGCAGCTTAACATACAGTGCGGGAGGGCCGGAGACCCAGTACTTC.

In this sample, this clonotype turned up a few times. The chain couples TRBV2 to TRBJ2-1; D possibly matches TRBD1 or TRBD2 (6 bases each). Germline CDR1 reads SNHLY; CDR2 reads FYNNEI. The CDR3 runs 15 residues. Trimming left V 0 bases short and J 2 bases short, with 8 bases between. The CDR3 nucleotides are TGTGCCAGCAGTGAAGCGGGGGGCACCTACAATGAGCAGTTCTTC. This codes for CASSEAGGTYNEQFF.

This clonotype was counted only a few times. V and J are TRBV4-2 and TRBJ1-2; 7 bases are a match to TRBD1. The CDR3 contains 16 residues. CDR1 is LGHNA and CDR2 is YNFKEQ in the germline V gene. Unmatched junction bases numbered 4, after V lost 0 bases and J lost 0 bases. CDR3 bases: TGTGCCAGCAGCCAAGAAGAGGGGACAGCTAACTATGGCTACACCTTC. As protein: CASSQEEGTANYGYTF.

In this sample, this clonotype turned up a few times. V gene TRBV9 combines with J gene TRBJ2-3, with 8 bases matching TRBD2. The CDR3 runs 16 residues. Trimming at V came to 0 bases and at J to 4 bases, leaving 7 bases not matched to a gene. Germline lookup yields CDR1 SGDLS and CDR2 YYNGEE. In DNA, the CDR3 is TGTGCCAGCAGCGTAGGAGGGACTAGGGGCGCAGATACGCAGTATTTT. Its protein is CASSVGGTRGADTQYF.

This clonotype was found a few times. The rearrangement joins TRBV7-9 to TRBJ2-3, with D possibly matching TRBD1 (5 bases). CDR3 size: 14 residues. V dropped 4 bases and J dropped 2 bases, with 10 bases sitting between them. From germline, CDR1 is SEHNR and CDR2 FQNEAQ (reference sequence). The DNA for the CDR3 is TGTGCCAGCAGCTGGTGGACATACACAGATACGCAGTATTTT. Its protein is CASSWWTYTDTQYF.

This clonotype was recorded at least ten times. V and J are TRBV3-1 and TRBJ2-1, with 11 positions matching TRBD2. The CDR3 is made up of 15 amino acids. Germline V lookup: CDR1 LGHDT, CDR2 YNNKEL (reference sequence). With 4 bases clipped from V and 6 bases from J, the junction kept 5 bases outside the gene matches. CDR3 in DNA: TGTGCCAGCAGCCCCGCACTAGCGGGAGTCAATGAGCAGTTCTTC. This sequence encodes CASSPALAGVNEQFF.

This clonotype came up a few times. The DNA of the CDR3 is TGTGCCACCAGTGATTTAGCCAACGTCCTGACTTTC. Its protein is CATSDLANVLTF. The chain links TRBV24-1 to TRBJ2-6; D unresolved. This CDR3 region has 12 residues. Trimming removed 1 base at V and 7 bases at J, with 1 base between. Germline V gene sequence: CDR1 KGHDR, CDR2 SFDVKD.

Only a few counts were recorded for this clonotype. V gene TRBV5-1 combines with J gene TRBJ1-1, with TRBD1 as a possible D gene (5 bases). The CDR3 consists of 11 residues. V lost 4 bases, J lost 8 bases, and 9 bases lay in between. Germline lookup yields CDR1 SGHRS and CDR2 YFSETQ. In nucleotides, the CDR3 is TGCGCCAGCAGCCAGGGACCAGAAGCTTTCTTT. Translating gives CASSQGPEAFF.

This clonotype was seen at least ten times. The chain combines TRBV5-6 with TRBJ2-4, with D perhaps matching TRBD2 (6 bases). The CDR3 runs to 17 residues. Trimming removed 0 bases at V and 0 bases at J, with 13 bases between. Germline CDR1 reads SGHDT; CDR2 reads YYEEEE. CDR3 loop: CASSLAWGEGAKNIQYF. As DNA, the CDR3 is TGTGCCAGCAGCTTGGCGTGGGGGGAAGGAGCCAAAAACATTCAGTACTTC.

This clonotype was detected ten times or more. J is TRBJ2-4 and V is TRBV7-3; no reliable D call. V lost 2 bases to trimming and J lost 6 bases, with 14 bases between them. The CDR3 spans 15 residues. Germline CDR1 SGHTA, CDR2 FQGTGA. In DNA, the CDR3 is TGTGCCAGCAGCTTACTTTCCATCCAAAGAAACATTCAGTACTTC. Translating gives CASSLLSIQRNIQYF.

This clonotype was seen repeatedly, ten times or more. The CDR3 loop is CASSLGQGLSGANVLTF. In DNA form, the CDR3 reads TGTGCCAGCAGTTTAGGTCAGGGGTTATCTGGGGCCAACGTCCTGACTTTC. The chain couples TRBV12-3 or TRBV12-4 to TRBJ2-6, with a tentative D call TRBD1 (6 bases). The CDR3 covers 17 residues. Trimming cost V 1 base and J 1 base, with 11 bases left between them.

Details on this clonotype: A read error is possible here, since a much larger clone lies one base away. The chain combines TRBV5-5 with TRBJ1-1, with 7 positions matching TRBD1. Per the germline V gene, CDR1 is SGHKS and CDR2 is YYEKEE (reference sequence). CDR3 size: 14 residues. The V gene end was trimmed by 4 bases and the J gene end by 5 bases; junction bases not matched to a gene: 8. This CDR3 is CASSADRVGTEAFF. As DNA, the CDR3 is TGTGCCAGCAGCGCCGACAGGGTGGGAACTGAAGCTTTCTTT.

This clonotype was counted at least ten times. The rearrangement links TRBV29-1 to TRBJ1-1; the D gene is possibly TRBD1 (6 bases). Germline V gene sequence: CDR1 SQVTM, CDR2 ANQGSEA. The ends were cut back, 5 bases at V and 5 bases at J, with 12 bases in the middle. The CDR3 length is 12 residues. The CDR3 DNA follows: TGCAGCGTTCAGGGGCCGGGAACTGAAGCTTTCTTT. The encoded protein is CSVQGPGTEAFF.

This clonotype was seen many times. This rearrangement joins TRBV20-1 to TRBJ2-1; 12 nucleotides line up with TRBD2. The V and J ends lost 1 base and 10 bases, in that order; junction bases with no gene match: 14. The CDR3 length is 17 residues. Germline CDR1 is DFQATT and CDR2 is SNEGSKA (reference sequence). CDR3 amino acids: CSARGIYSSGRAREQFF. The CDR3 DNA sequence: TGCAGTGCTAGAGGTATCTACTCTAGCGGGAGGGCCAGGGAGCAGTTCTTC.

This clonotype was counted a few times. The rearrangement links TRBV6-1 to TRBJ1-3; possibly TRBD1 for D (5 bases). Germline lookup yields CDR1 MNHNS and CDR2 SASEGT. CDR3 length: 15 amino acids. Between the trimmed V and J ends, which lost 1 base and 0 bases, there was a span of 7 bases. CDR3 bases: TGTGCCAGCAGTGAAGGACAGTACTCTGGAAACACCATATATTTT. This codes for CASSEGQYSGNTIYF.

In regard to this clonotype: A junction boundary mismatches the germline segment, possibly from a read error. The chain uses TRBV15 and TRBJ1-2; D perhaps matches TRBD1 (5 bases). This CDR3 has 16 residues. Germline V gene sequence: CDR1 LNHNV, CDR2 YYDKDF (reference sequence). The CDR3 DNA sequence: TGTGCCACCAGCCACGACAGCCCGGTAGCTGGCTATTGCTACACCTTC. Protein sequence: CATSHDSPVAGYCYTF.

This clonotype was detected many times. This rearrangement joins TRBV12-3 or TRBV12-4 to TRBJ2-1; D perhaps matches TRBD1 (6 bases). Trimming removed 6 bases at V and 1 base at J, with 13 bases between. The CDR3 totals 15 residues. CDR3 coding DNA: TGTGCCAGCAGCTTAACAGGGCGATCCTACAATGAGCAGTTCTTC. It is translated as CASSLTGRSYNEQFF.

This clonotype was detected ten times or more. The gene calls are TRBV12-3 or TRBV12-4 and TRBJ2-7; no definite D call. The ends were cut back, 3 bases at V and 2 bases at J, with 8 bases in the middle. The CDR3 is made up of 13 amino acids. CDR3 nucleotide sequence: TGTGCCAGCAGTTTCTCGGCGGCCTACGAGCAGTACTTC. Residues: CASSFSAAYEQYF.

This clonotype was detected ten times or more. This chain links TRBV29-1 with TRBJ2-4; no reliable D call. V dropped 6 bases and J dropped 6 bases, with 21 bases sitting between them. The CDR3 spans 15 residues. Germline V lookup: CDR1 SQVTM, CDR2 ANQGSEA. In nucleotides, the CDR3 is TGCAGCGTCCGATCCGGGCCTACCCCCCTAAACATTCAGTACTTC. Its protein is CSVRSGPTPLNIQYF. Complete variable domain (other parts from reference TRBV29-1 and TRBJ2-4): SAVISQKPSRDICQRGTSLTIQCQVDSQVTMMFWYRQQPGQSLTLIATANQGSEATYESGFVIDKFPISRPNLTFSTLTVSNMSPEDSSIYLCSVRSGPTPLNIQYFGAGTRLSVL.

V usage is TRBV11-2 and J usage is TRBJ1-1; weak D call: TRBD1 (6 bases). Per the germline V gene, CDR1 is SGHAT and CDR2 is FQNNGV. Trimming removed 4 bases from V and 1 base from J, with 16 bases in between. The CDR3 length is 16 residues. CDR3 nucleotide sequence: TGTGCCAGCAGCTCCCCCAATTGGGGACAGAACACTGAAGCTTTCTTT. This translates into CASSSPNWGQNTEAFF.

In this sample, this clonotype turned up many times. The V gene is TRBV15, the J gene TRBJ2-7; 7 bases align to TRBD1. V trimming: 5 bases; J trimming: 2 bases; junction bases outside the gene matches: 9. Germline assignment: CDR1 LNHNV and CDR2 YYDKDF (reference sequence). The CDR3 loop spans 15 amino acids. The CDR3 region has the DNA TGTGCCACCAGCGGACCCTACAGGGGTACCTACGAGCAGTACTTC. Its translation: CATSGPYRGTYEQYF.

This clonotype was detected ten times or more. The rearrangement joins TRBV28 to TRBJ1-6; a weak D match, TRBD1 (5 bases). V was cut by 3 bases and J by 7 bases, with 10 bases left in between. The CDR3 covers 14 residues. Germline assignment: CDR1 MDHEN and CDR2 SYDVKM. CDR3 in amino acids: CASSLTARNSPLHF. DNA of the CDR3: TGTGCCAGCAGTTTGACAGCCAGGAATTCACCCCTCCACTTT.